Each of the 20 T cell receptor beta chains below was sequenced from the same sample in a study of a mutant IDH1 vaccine in newly diagnosed glioma (dated by TCRdb to the early 2020s). Antigens of these TCRs are unknown. The time point label of this sample denotes: week 5, during vaccination. Each vaccine dose, consisting of 300 ug of a 20-mer mutant IDH1 peptide in Montanide, was administered subcutaneously with topical imiquimod. The library relied on the immunoSEQ multiplex PCR assay. TCRdb's version of the immuneACCESS table is confined to in-frame rearrangements and falls short of the full clone set. An unresolved V gene accounts for under half of the shortfall where checked; the remainder is of unknown origin. Within this sample are 53,000 or so clones, with around 78% of them counted one time only. Together, the top ten hold roughly 5% of the sample. This specimen consisted of PBMCs, obtained from a glioma patient whose treatment included an IDH1 peptide vaccine. These TCRs come from a man aged 50 to 59 with glioma.

This chain connects TRBV6-6 to TRBJ1-1; no clear D. Germline loops: CDR1 MNHNY, CDR2 SVGAGI (reference sequence). The CDR3 has 11 amino acids. Trimming removed 1 base from V and 8 bases from J, with 5 bases in between. This chain's CDR3 is CASSYFQEAFF. The DNA of the CDR3 is TGTGCCAGCAGTTACTTCCAGGAAGCTTTCTTT.

This chain uses TRBV4-1 with TRBJ1-1, with 7 nucleotides matching TRBD1. V dropped 3 bases and J dropped 4; count of bases not matched to a gene: 5. The germline CDR1 and CDR2 sequences are MGHRA and YSYEKL. This CDR3 has 14 residues. CDR3 loop: CASSQTGLPTEAFF. The CDR3 nucleotides read TGCGCCAGCAGCCAGACAGGGCTGCCCACTGAAGCTTTCTTT.

The chain combines TRBV19 with TRBJ1-4; 7 bases are shared with TRBD1. CDR1 and CDR2 from the germline V gene are LNHDA and SQIVND (reference sequence). The V gene end was trimmed by 5 bases and the J gene end by 7 bases; junction bases not matched to a gene: 10. The CDR3 spans 15 residues. The CDR3 loop is CASSPGTAYIEKLFF. The CDR3 coding sequence is TGTGCCAGTAGTCCCGGGACAGCCTATATTGAAAAACTGTTTTTT.

The V call is TRBV21-1, the J call TRBJ1-1; TRBD1 is the table's D call and was not checked against the DNA. TRBV21-1 is classified as a pseudogene. This CDR3 region has 14 residues. The CDR3 coding sequence is TGTGCCAGCAGCAGGACAGGGGGCCGTCCCGGAGCTTTCTTT. Protein: CASSRTGGRPGAFF.

The CDR3: CASSPATNMGDTQYF. The CDR3 DNA reads as TGTGCCAGCAGCCCAGCGACTAATATGGGAGATACGCAGTATTTT. The chain carries TRBV7-9 and TRBJ2-3; tentatively, D is TRBD2 (5 bases). CDR3 length: 15 amino acids. Germline CDR1 and CDR2: SEHNR and FQNEAQ (reference sequence). The germline V and J ends were trimmed by 5 bases and 5 bases, with 17 bases remaining between them.

This chain connects TRBV6-1 to TRBJ1-4, with D tentatively TRBD1 (6 bases). V was clipped by 8 bases and J by 8 bases, with 21 bases between them. Looked up from germline, CDR1 is MNHNS and CDR2 is SASEGT. The CDR3 loop spans 15 amino acids. The chain's CDR3 is CASGGGGRGGEKLFF. DNA of the CDR3: TGTGCCAGCGGAGGGGGGGGCAGGGGCGGAGAAAAACTGTTTTTT.

This chain uses TRBV6-1 with TRBJ2-7; D is ambiguous. The CDR3 length is 12 residues. The germline V and J ends were trimmed by 9 bases and 0 bases, with 9 bases remaining between them. Per germline, CDR1 MNHNS and CDR2 SASEGT. CDR3 in amino acids: CASASASYEQYF. CDR3 in DNA: TGTGCCAGTGCCAGCGCCTCCTACGAGCAGTACTTC.

V is TRBV14 and J is TRBJ2-5, with 7 nucleotides matching TRBD1. The germline V gene encodes CDR1 SGHDN and CDR2 FVKESK. This CDR3 spans 13 amino acids. V lost 3 bases and J lost 2; bases outside the gene matches: 0. The DNA for the CDR3 is TGTGCCAGCAGCCAGGGACAGCAAGAGACCCAGTACTTC. This codes for CASSQGQQETQYF.

The chain joins TRBV7-2 to TRBJ2-5; 10 bases map to TRBD2. This CDR3 has 16 amino acids. Germline V gene data show CDR1 as SGHTA and CDR2 as FQGNSA. Losses at the gene ends were 4 bases for V and 2 bases for J; bases not matched to a gene: 7. CDR3 in amino acids: CASSSGLAVLQETQYF. The CDR3 DNA reads as TGTGCCAGCAGCTCTGGACTAGCGGTTTTACAAGAGACCCAGTACTTC.

The chain joins TRBV4-3 to TRBJ2-3; a possible D gene is TRBD2 (6 bases). The V and J ends lost 0 bases and 6 bases respectively, with 19 bases between them. Looked up from germline, CDR1 is LGHNA and CDR2 is YSLEER. The CDR3 sequence is 17 residues long. The CDR3 region is CASSQESSEAVWDTQYF. For the CDR3, the DNA is TGCGCCAGCAGCCAAGAATCTAGCGAGGCGGTTTGGGATACGCAGTATTTT.

The rearrangement links TRBV7-9 to TRBJ1-5, with 7 bases matching TRBD1. J was trimmed by 3 bases and V by 5 bases; bases with no gene match: 4. Germline-derived CDR1 and CDR2 are SEHNR and FQNEAQ (reference sequence). This CDR3 region has 14 residues. Written as DNA, the CDR3 is TGTGCCAGCAGCGCACAGGGGTTCAATCAGCCCCAGCATTTT. This encodes CASSAQGFNQPQHF.

The chain has TRBV5-6 and TRBJ2-7; TRBD1 is a possible D gene (7 bases). Trimming removed 1 base from V and 5 bases from J, with 13 bases in between. This CDR3 is built from 14 residues. CDR1 and CDR2 (germline): SGHDT, YYEEEE. The CDR3 region is CASSLFRGTHEQYF. The CDR3, as DNA: TGTGCCAGCAGCTTGTTCAGGGGGACTCACGAGCAGTACTTC.

Details on this clone: Other nucleotide sequences in the sample specify the same CDR3. The CDR3 reads CASSEGSLSYEQYF. The DNA of the CDR3 is TGTGCCAGCAGTGAGGGATCCCTTTCCTACGAGCAGTACTTC. The V call is TRBV2, the J call TRBJ2-7; no definite D call. The germline V gene encodes CDR1 SNHLY and CDR2 FYNNEI. With 3 bases removed from V and 1 base from J, the gap between germline ends came to 10 bases. This CDR3 contains 14 residues.

The chain employs TRBV7-8 and TRBJ1-2; 7 positions match TRBD1. J gave up 8 bases and V 2 bases, and 11 bases lay outside the gene matches. Germline CDR1 is SGHVS and CDR2 is FQNEAQ. The length of the CDR3 is 15 residues. The CDR3 here is CASSLTTRGSLGYTF. The CDR3 coding sequence is TGTGCCAGCAGCTTAACGACCAGGGGGAGTTTGGGCTACACCTTC.

This clone turned up a few times. The gene calls are TRBV30 and TRBJ1-1; TRBD1 matches at 7 bases. This CDR3 comprises 14 residues. V was clipped by 2 bases and J by 4 bases; unmatched bases: 7. Germline V lookup: CDR1 GTSNPN, CDR2 SVGIG (reference sequence). CDR3 DNA sequence: TGTGCCTGGAGTCCACCAGGGGGTAGCACTGAAGCTTTCTTT. This gives the protein CAWSPPGGSTEAFF.

This chain links TRBV5-1 with TRBJ1-5; TRBD1 matches 7 bases. This CDR3 comprises 17 residues. The germline V gene encodes CDR1 SGHRS and CDR2 YFSETQ. V lost 4 bases to trimming and J lost 6 bases; unmatched junction nucleotides: 16. CDR3 DNA: TGCGCCAGCAGCCCCGACAGACAGGGTCGGCAAAGTCAGCCCCAGCATTTT. It yields the protein CASSPDRQGRQSQPQHF.

The chain carries TRBV28 and TRBJ2-5; D is undetermined. The V gene's germline CDR1 is MDHEN and CDR2 SYDVKM. This CDR3 is built from 16 residues. V lost 5 bases to trimming and J lost 7 bases, with 23 bases between them. The CDR3 DNA is TGTGCCAGCAGTGGGGATTCTGAGGAACTTTTTTTGACCCAGTACTTC. Translating it yields CASSGDSEELFLTQYF. Full variable domain (outside the CDR3, taken from reference TRBV28 and TRBJ2-5): DVKVTQSSRYLVKRTGEKVFLECVQDMDHENMFWYRQDPGLGLRLIYFSYDVKMKEKGDIPEGYSVSREKKERFSLILESASTNQTSMYLCASSGDSEELFLTQYFGPGTRLLVL.

The chain carries TRBV7-2 and TRBJ2-1; D possibly corresponds to TRBD2 (8 bases). Trimming stripped 6 bases from V and 12 bases from J, with 24 bases between. The CDR3 consists of 15 residues. The V gene's germline CDR1 is SGHTA and CDR2 FQGNSA. This chain's CDR3 is CASRRDRMNRGGQFF. The CDR3 DNA is TGTGCCAGCAGACGGGACAGAATGAACCGGGGGGGGCAGTTCTTC.

The CDR3 DNA reads as TGTGCCAGCTCACCACCTAGTGGGGGACCGACCCAGCAGTACTTC. Amino acid sequence: CASSPPSGGPTQQYF. This sequence joins TRBV18 and TRBJ2-7; D might be TRBD1 or TRBD2, each matching 5 bases. V lost 0 bases to trimming and J lost 8 bases, with 17 bases between them. This CDR3 region has 15 residues. Germline CDR1 and CDR2: KGHSH and LQKENI.

V gene TRBV20-1 combines with J gene TRBJ2-1; no clear D. CDR1 DFQATT and CDR2 SNEGSKA come from the germline V gene (reference sequence). CDR3 length equals 11 residues. The germline V and J ends were trimmed by 0 bases and 10 bases, with 7 bases remaining between them. The CDR3 spells CSARDTGEQFF. The CDR3 DNA is TGCAGTGCTAGAGATACCGGGGAGCAGTTCTTC.